The entry that follows covers one T cell receptor beta chain sequence. Its antigen is currently not known. Within one base of it there is no much larger clone, and no base qualities were kept. The source of the sample is a study of T cell repertoires in aging, cancer and after chemotherapy (dated 2019 in TCRdb). Turning to the overall study: Donors spanned six age groups from 30 or younger to 70 or older, with at least three individuals per group. Healthy donor control TCR repertoires were recorded over several months to years and showed clear clonal overlap across re-sampling. To examine immunoaging and T cell reconstitution after chemotherapy, the study profiled TCR beta repertoires in peripheral blood from healthy donors and cancer patients. Alongside around 97 healthy donors serving as a reference group, the cohort included over 200 cancer patients, of whom roughly 92 had hematological cancers and about 130 had solid cancers. Roughly 10 million TCR reads were contained in the full dataset.

TCR beta rearrangements were amplified from genomic DNA extracted from peripheral blood rather than from sorted cells or RNA. What the study reported, not specific to this receptor: In both cancer cohorts, median generation probability rose over the chemotherapy interval, which suggests that the repertoire was reconstituted through rebound thymic output. Declining TCR diversity with age in healthy donors was mainly explained by loss of richness; in cancer patients, loss of evenness also contributed. According to the authors, the repertoire data do not permit conclusions about immunological memory after chemotherapy. Compared with age-matched healthy donors, untreated patients with hematological or solid cancers had significantly lower TCR diversity and higher clonality in blood.

The junction shows trimming of 8 bases on V and 0 bases on J, and the gene matches do not reach 8 bases of it. CDR1 and CDR2 are read off the germline V gene as KGHDR and SFDVKD. The CDR3 spans 16 residues, from the cysteine through the phenylalanine. The entry retains the CDR3 DNA only, 48 bases that are in frame from base 1. Rearranged TRB sequences spanning V, D and J segments were amplified by multiplex touch-down PCR using a mixed TRB-A/B primer pool. Illumina adapters and sample indices were added to the amplicons in two consecutive PCR reactions performed with Phusion HS II polymerase. Amplicons were gel-purified with the NucleoSpin Gel and PCR Clean-up kit, then checked with Qubit and an Agilent 2100 Bioanalyzer. The libraries were sequenced on an Illumina MiSeq with 600-cycle, single-indexed, paired-end runs. The study's processing was this. MiXCR versions 2.12 and 3.0.5 were used to process the TRB sequences. Each unique CDR3 nucleotide sequence was counted as one clone, and only productive sequences with at least two reads were retained. Shannon diversity, evenness, clonality (one minus evenness), and alpha-parameterized diversity profiles from alpha 0 to 5 were included as repertoire metrics. The IGoR algorithm was used to compute generation probabilities of clones in paired pre- and post-chemotherapy samples. TCRdb reworked the public reads: Q25 trimming with fastp, MiXCR clone assembly, productive beta chains retained. CDR3 protein sequences are deduplicated, and each keeps its most common genes and DNA. The V and J calls and clone size are TCRdb's, not the authors'. This sample comprises 9,500 or so distinct CDR3 sequences, roughly 24% of them detected only once. The ten largest clones represent roughly 2.8% of the sample.

The sequence came from a human donor in good health. The chain was built from TRBV24-1 and TRBJ2-5; the central 10 bases match TRBD1. Specimen: blood. Read as DNA, the sequence is TGTGCCACCAACCCTGAGGGACAGGGGAACCAAGAGACCCAGTACTTC. Translation gives CATNPEGQGNQETQYF.